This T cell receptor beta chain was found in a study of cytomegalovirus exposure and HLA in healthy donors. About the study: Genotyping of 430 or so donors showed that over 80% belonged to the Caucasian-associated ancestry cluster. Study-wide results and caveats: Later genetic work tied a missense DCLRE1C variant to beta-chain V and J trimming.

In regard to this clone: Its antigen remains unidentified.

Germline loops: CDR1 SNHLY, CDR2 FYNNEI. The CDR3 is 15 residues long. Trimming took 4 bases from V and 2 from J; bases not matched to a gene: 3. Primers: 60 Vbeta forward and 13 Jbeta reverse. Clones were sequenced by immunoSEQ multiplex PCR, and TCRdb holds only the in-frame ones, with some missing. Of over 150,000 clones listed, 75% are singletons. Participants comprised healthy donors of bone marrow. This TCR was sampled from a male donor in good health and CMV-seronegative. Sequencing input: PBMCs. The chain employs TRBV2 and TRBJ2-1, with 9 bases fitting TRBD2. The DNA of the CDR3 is TGTGCCAGCAGTGGCCTAGCGGGGCCCTACAATGAGCAGTTCTTC. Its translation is CASSGLAGPYNEQFF.